These 20 T cell receptor beta chains came from one sample sequenced in a study of monozygotic twins with inflammatory bowel disease. For each CDR3 protein, TCRdb gives one entry from its re-call of the 5' RACE reads, without DNA. The sample has 400,000 to 500,000 distinct CDR3 sequences. The sequenced material came from blood. These receptors all stem from a human donor with ulcerative colitis or Crohn's disease, or a healthy co-twin of an affected twin (not recorded which).

Here the CDR3 reads CASKEGGRGTEAFF. V and J are TRBV12-3 or TRBV12-4 and TRBJ1-1; the TCRdb call, TRBD1, lacks DNA for checking. The CDR3 length is 14 residues.

The V and J genes are TRBV6-2 or TRBV6-3 and TRBJ1-5. The germline V gene has CDR1 MNHEY and CDR2 SVGEGT. This CDR3 has 14 residues. CDR3 sequence reads: CASSYLIRSQPQHF.

This sequence joins TRBV6-2 or TRBV6-3 and TRBJ1-6; the D gene TCRdb calls, TRBD1, cannot be checked with no DNA. Germline V lookup: CDR1 MNHEY, CDR2 SVGEGT. This CDR3 region has 13 residues. CDR3 residues: CASRDTGFSPLHF.

This chain joins TRBV4-3 and TRBJ2-1. There are 15 residues in the CDR3. Germline lookup yields CDR1 LGHNA and CDR2 YSLEER. This chain's CDR3 is CASSQDLVAYNEQFF.

J is TRBJ2-5 and V is TRBV7-6; the TCRdb call, TRBD2, lacks DNA for checking. Germline CDR1 is SGHVS and CDR2 is FNYEAQ. CDR3 size: 14 residues. The CDR3 region is CASSLGSGGGTQYF.

The J gene is TRBJ2-7, the V gene TRBV10-3; the TCRdb D gene call, TRBD2, has no DNA to confirm it. This CDR3 has 13 amino acids. Per the germline V gene, CDR1 is ENHRY and CDR2 is SYGVKD. CDR3 region: CAISAARTYEQYF.

The chain uses TRBV5-8 and TRBJ2-3; no DNA is available, so the TRBD2 call from TCRdb remains unchecked. This CDR3 is 16 amino acids long. Germline assignment: CDR1 SGHTS and CDR2 YDEGEE. CDR3 residues: CASSLVRLETTDTQYF.

CDR3: CASSARQALEAFF. V gene TRBV7-9 combines with J gene TRBJ1-1; TCRdb calls TRBD1, which cannot be checked without DNA. Germline loops: CDR1 SEHNR, CDR2 FQNEAQ (reference sequence). The CDR3 totals 13 residues.

The chain has TRBV10-2 and TRBJ2-5; TCRdb's D call, TRBD2, is unchecked because there is no DNA. Germline CDR1 is WSHSY and CDR2 is SAAADI. The CDR3 has 16 residues. CDR3 sequence: CASSERLAVAQETQYF.

This chain links TRBV7-2 with TRBJ2-1. The CDR3 extends over 13 amino acids. Germline loops: CDR1 SGHTA, CDR2 FQGNSA. The CDR3 sequence is CASSLAHFDEQFF.

The chain carries TRBV20-1 and TRBJ1-4; the TCRdb D gene call, TRBD1, has no DNA to confirm it. This CDR3 has 14 residues. Germline CDR1 is DFQATT and CDR2 is SNEGSKA (reference sequence). CDR3 sequence: CSARGNRLNEKLFF.

J is TRBJ2-1 and V is TRBV5-4; TCRdb calls TRBD1, which cannot be checked without DNA. The CDR3 spans 12 residues. Germline loops: CDR1 SGHNT, CDR2 YYREEE (reference sequence). CDR3 residues: CASSRPGSEQFF.

The chain joins TRBV10-3 to TRBJ2-2; checking the TCRdb D call of TRBD1 is not possible without DNA. Per germline, CDR1 ENHRY and CDR2 SYGVKD. The CDR3 totals 13 residues. This CDR3 is CATTDRGNGELFF.

V and J are TRBV18 and TRBJ1-5; the TCRdb D gene call, TRBD1, has no DNA to confirm it. Looked up from germline, CDR1 is KGHSH and CDR2 is LQKENI. The CDR3 is 15 amino acids. The CDR3 reads CASSRETGGRQPQHF.

The chain carries TRBV12-3 or TRBV12-4 and TRBJ1-1; TCRdb proposes TRBD1, but this gene call is untestable without DNA. The CDR3 length is 15 residues. The CDR3 loop is CASSEPGRLNTEAFF.

The chain recombines TRBV5-1 with TRBJ2-7; TCRdb proposes TRBD2, but this gene call is untestable without DNA. Germline V gene sequence: CDR1 SGHRS, CDR2 YFSETQ. The CDR3 contains 14 residues. CDR3 sequence: CASGSSGLAYEQYF.

The chain employs TRBV20-1 and TRBJ1-2; TCRdb's D call of TRBD1 is untestable without DNA. CDR1 is DFQATT and CDR2 is SNEGSKA in the germline V gene (reference sequence). CDR3 length: 16 residues. This chain's CDR3 is CSARSHQRGTNYGYTF.

This chain uses TRBV20-1 with TRBJ1-1; without DNA, the TCRdb call of TRBD1 cannot be checked. This CDR3 contains 15 residues. The germline gives CDR1 DFQATT, CDR2 SNEGSKA (reference sequence). CDR3 region: CSVLGQGGRNTEAFF.

This chain's CDR3 is CASSEVRGANNEQFF. The rearrangement uses TRBV10-1 and TRBJ2-1; TCRdb indicates TRBD1, and absent DNA this call remains unverified. This CDR3 region has 15 residues. Germline V CDR1 and CDR2: WNHNN, SYGVQD (reference sequence).

V gene TRBV4-3 combines with J gene TRBJ1-6; TCRdb picks TRBD1, but there is no DNA to check that call. This CDR3 contains 16 residues. Per the germline V gene, CDR1 is LGHNA and CDR2 is YSLEER. The CDR3 spells CASSQVPGGHNSPLHF.